The 17 T cell receptor beta chains in this list originate from one sample, sequenced in a study of T cells in Graves' hyperthyroidism and ophthalmopathy. The investigators amplified TCR beta CDR3 regions from RNA transcripts. When the TCR CDR3 underwent first-round RT-PCR, the HTBI primer set was used. TCRdb itself ran the multiplex PCR reads through MiXCR, one entry per CDR3 protein. The repertoire holds about 420,000 distinct CDR3 sequences, with roughly 15% as singletons. The sequencing sample was made of blood. These receptors originate from a woman between 18 and 29 years old with Graves' hyperthyroidism.

The rearrangement links TRBV30 to TRBJ2-2, with TRBD2 matching 10 bases. CDR1 GTSNPN and CDR2 SVGIG come from the germline V gene (reference sequence). Trimming cost V 2 bases and J 5 bases; bases outside gene matches: 8. There are 16 residues in the CDR3. The chain's CDR3 is CAWSPPTSGMTGELFF. CDR3 DNA sequence: TGTGCCTGGAGTCCCCCAACTAGCGGGATGACCGGGGAGCTGTTTTTT. The full variable domain, completed using reference TRBV30 and TRBJ2-2, is SQTIHQWPATLVQPVGSPLSLECTVEGTSNPNLYWYRQAAGRGLQLLFYSVGIGQISSEVPQNLSASRPQDRQFILSSKKLLLSDSGFYLCAWSPPTSGMTGELFFGEGSRLTVL.

This clonotype came up a few times. J is TRBJ1-4 and V is TRBV20-1, with D unresolved. Germline CDR1 is DFQATT and CDR2 is SNEGSKA (reference sequence). Trimming cost V 0 bases and J 5 bases, with 7 bases left between them. CDR3 length: 13 residues. CDR3 in amino acids: CSAREHGNEKLFF. DNA of the CDR3: TGCAGTGCTAGAGAGCACGGAAATGAAAAACTGTTTTTT.

Many counts were recorded for this clonotype. The rearrangement links TRBV12-3 or TRBV12-4 to TRBJ2-1; TRBD2 matches 12 bases. Losses at the gene ends were 8 bases for V and 6 bases for J; bases not matched to a gene: 5. This CDR3 contains 14 residues. DNA for the CDR3: TGTGCCAGCGGCCCGACTAGCGGGAGCAATGAGCAGTTCTTC. This gives the protein CASGPTSGSNEQFF.

This clonotype was detected ten times or more. The chain has TRBV28 and TRBJ2-3, with D uncertain. Germline loops: CDR1 MDHEN, CDR2 SYDVKM. Trimming cost V 3 bases and J 1 base, with 8 bases left between them. The CDR3 contains 14 residues. For the CDR3, the DNA is TGTGCCAGCAGTTTTCTTTCAGGCACAGATACGCAGTATTTT. It encodes CASSFLSGTDTQYF.

In this sample, this clonotype turned up many times. The gene calls are TRBV7-9 and TRBJ2-3; the match to TRBD1 covers 8 bases. Germline V gives CDR1 SEHNR, CDR2 FQNEAQ (reference sequence). V trimming: 8 bases; J trimming: 2 bases; junction bases outside the gene matches: 9. The CDR3 totals 15 residues. CDR3: CASGPGTGLTDTQYF. The CDR3 DNA is TGTGCCAGCGGGCCCGGGACAGGCCTCACAGATACGCAGTATTTT.

This clonotype was detected only a few times. The chain joins TRBV7-8 to TRBJ2-1; D gene uncertain. The ends were cut back, 5 bases at V and 9 bases at J, with 11 bases in the middle. Per the germline V gene, CDR1 is SGHVS and CDR2 is FQNEAQ. The CDR3 covers 12 residues. CDR3 in amino acids: CASSPGDAEQFF. The CDR3 DNA sequence: TGTGCCAGCAGCCCTGGCGACGCTGAGCAGTTCTTC. The variable domain in full, completed from reference TRBV7-8 and TRBJ2-1, reads GAGVSQSPRYKVAKRGQDVALRCDPISGHVSLFWYQQALGQGPEFLTYFQNEAQLDKSGLPSDRFFAERPEGSVSTLKIQRTQQEDSAVYLCASSPGDAEQFFGPGTRLTVL.

The CDR3 protein is CASSIRQLYSNQPQHF. The CDR3 coding sequence is TGTGCCAGTAGTATCAGGCAGCTTTATAGCAATCAGCCCCAGCATTTT. This sequence joins TRBV19 and TRBJ1-5; no definite D call. CDR3 length: 16 amino acids. CDR1 and CDR2 (germline): LNHDA, SQIVND (reference sequence). Trimming stripped 3 bases from V and 0 bases from J, with 12 bases between.

There are many counts of this clonotype. The V gene is TRBV12-5, the J gene TRBJ2-7; 8 bases line up with TRBD1. Germline V gene sequence: CDR1 LGHNT, CDR2 FRNRAP. Unmatched junction bases numbered 4, after V lost 7 bases and J lost 2 bases. The CDR3 spans 13 residues. The CDR3 here is CASAGTGPYEQYF. CDR3 sequence (DNA): TGTGCTAGTGCCGGGACAGGACCCTACGAGCAGTACTTC.

The chain has TRBV30 and TRBJ2-7; D uncertain. The CDR3 has 14 residues. Trimming took off 3 bases at V and 5 bases at J, with 17 bases between the two ends. CDR1 and CDR2 from the germline V gene are GTSNPN and SVGIG (reference sequence). CDR3 region: CAWRPGAVSHEQYF. The CDR3 DNA follows: TGTGCCTGGAGACCCGGCGCAGTATCCCACGAGCAGTACTTC.

This clonotype was observed at least ten times. The chain joins TRBV28 to TRBJ1-1, with 7 positions matching TRBD1. The CDR3 extends over 14 amino acids. V shed 3 bases and J 4 bases; nucleotides not matched to a gene: 5. Germline V gives CDR1 MDHEN, CDR2 SYDVKM. The CDR3 region is CASSFRQGGTEAFF. The CDR3 bases are TGTGCCAGCAGTTTCCGACAGGGTGGCACTGAAGCTTTCTTT.

This clonotype was found many times. The chain links TRBV2 to TRBJ2-3, with 10 bases identical to TRBD2. Per germline, CDR1 SNHLY and CDR2 FYNNEI. The CDR3 is 16 amino acids. Unmatched junction bases numbered 9, after V lost 5 bases and J lost 4 bases. This chain's CDR3 is CASSSLAGGTADTQYF. The CDR3 DNA sequence: TGTGCCAGCAGTTCATTAGCGGGAGGTACAGCAGATACGCAGTATTTT.

The sample holds many counts of this clonotype. The chain employs TRBV7-2 and TRBJ2-7; D might be TRBD1 (6 bases). The CDR3 is 16 amino acids. Germline values: CDR1 SGHTA, CDR2 FQGNSA. Trimming took off 5 bases at V and 1 base at J, with 18 bases between the two ends. This CDR3 is CASSPLKRQGSYEQYF. CDR3 nucleotides: TGTGCCAGCAGCCCACTAAAGAGGCAGGGGTCCTACGAGCAGTACTTC. The variable domain in full, completed from reference TRBV7-2 and TRBJ2-7, reads GAGVSQSPSNKVTEKGKDVELRCDPISGHTALYWYRQSLGQGLEFLIYFQGNSAPDKSGLPSDRFSAERTGGSVSTLTIQRTQQEDSAVYLCASSPLKRQGSYEQYFGPGTRLTVT.

This clonotype was recorded many times. The chain recombines TRBV27 with TRBJ2-1; possibly TRBD1 for D (6 bases). Germline lookup yields CDR1 MNHEY and CDR2 SMNVEV (reference sequence). The V end lost 0 bases, the J end lost 4 bases, and 13 bases lay between the germline ends. The CDR3 covers 16 residues. The CDR3 region has the DNA TGTGCCAGCAGTTTATCAGGACAGCCAGAGTACAATGAGCAGTTCTTC. Amino acids: CASSLSGQPEYNEQFF.

In its sample, this clonotype was seen many times. The chain links TRBV7-2 to TRBJ2-1; 7 nucleotides align to TRBD1. The CDR3 runs 18 residues. Trimming took 2 bases from V and 0 from J; bases not matched to a gene: 10. Looked up from germline, CDR1 is SGHTA and CDR2 is FQGNSA. The CDR3 protein is CASSLPSTGKGSYNEQFF. As DNA, the CDR3 is TGTGCCAGCAGCTTACCGTCGACAGGGAAAGGCTCCTACAATGAGCAGTTCTTC.

The table lists this clonotype with many counts. V is TRBV7-8 and J is TRBJ2-5; perhaps TRBD1 as D (8 bases). V lost 5 bases and J 5 bases, leaving 15 bases between the germline ends. The CDR3 length is 14 residues. Germline-derived CDR1 and CDR2 are SGHVS and FQNEAQ. CDR3 coding DNA: TGTGCCAGCAGCCGAGGACAGGGAGGGGAGACCCAGTACTTC. Protein sequence: CASSRGQGGETQYF.

This chain links TRBV29-1 with TRBJ1-2; no firm D call. This CDR3 is built from 13 residues. Deletions cut 4 bases from V and 3 bases from J, with 12 bases between. CDR1 is SQVTM and CDR2 is ANQGSEA in the germline V gene. The CDR3 spells CSVVLPAHYGYTF. CDR3 in DNA: TGCAGCGTTGTTCTACCAGCCCACTATGGCTACACCTTC.

At least ten counts were recorded for this clonotype. The chain joins TRBV7-2 to TRBJ2-7; D ambiguous. The CDR3 spans 14 residues. In germline, CDR1 is SGHTA, CDR2 FQGNSA. V lost 1 base and J 3 bases, leaving 10 bases between the germline ends. The CDR3 sequence is CASSLGWRDYEQYF. CDR3 nucleotide sequence: TGTGCCAGCAGCTTAGGATGGCGAGACTACGAGCAGTACTTC.